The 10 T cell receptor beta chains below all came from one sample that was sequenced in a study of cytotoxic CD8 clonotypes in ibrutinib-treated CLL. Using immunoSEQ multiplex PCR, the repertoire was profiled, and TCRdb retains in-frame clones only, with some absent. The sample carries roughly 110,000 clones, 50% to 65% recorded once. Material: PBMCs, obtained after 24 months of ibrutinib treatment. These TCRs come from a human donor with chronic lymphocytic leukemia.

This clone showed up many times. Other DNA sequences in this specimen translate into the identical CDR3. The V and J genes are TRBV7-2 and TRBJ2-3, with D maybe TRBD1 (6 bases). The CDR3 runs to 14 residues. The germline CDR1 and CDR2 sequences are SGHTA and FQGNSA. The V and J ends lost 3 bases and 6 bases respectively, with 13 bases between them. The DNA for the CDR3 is TGTGCCAGCAGCTTGGGTACAGGGCTGGATACGCAGTATTTT. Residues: CASSLGTGLDTQYF. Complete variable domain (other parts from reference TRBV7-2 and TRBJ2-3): GAGVSQSPSNKVTEKGKDVELRCDPISGHTALYWYRQSLGQGLEFLIYFQGNSAPDKSGLPSDRFSAERTGGSVSTLTIQRTQQEDSAVYLCASSLGTGLDTQYFGPGTRLTVL.

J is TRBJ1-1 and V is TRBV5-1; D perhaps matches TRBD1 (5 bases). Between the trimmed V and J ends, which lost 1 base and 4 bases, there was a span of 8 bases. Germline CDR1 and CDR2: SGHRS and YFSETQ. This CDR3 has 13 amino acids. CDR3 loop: CASSLQGSTEAFF. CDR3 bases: TGCGCCAGCAGCTTGCAGGGCAGCACTGAAGCTTTCTTT.

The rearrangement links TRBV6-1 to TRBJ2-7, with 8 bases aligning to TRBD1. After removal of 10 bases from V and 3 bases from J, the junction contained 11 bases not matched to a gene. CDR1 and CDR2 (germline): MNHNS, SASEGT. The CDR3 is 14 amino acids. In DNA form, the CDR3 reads TGTGCCACACGATTGGGACAGGATAGCTACGAGCAGTACTTC. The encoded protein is CATRLGQDSYEQYF.

This chain's CDR3 is CRPRRGDEQFF. In DNA, the CDR3 is TGCAGGCCCCGGCGAGGGGATGAGCAGTTCTTC. V and J are TRBV20-1 and TRBJ2-1; D could derive from TRBD1 or TRBD2 (5 bases each). Germline assignment: CDR1 DFQATT and CDR2 SNEGSKA (reference sequence). This CDR3 region has 11 residues.

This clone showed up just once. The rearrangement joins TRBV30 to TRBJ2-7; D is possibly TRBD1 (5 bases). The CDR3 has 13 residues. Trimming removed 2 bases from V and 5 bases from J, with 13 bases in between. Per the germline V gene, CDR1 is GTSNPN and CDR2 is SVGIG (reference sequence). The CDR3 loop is CAWSPTQGNEQYF. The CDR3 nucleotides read TGTGCCTGGAGTCCGACTCAGGGAAACGAGCAGTACTTC. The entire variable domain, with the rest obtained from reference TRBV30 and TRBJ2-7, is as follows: SQTIHQWPATLVQPVGSPLSLECTVEGTSNPNLYWYRQAAGRGLQLLFYSVGIGQISSEVPQNLSASRPQDRQFILSSKKLLLSDSGFYLCAWSPTQGNEQYFGPGTRLTVT.

Here the CDR3 reads CASSSIPGRPYEQYF. DNA for the CDR3: TGTGCCAGCAGTTCTATTCCAGGGAGGCCCTACGAGCAGTACTTC. The rearrangement links TRBV27 to TRBJ2-7; a weak D match, TRBD2 (6 bases). This CDR3 contains 15 residues. Germline V gene sequence: CDR1 MNHEY, CDR2 SMNVEV (reference sequence). Trimming cost V 4 bases and J 2 bases, with 15 bases left between them.

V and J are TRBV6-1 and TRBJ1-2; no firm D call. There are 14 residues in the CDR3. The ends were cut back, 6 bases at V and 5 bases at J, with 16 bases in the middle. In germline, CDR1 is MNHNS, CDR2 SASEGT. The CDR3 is CASREIAGPYGYTF. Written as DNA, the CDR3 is TGTGCCAGCAGGGAAATAGCAGGTCCTTATGGCTACACCTTC.

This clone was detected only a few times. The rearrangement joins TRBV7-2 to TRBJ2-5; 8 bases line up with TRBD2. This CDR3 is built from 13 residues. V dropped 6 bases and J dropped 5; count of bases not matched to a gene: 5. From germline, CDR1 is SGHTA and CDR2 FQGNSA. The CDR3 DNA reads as TGTGCCAGCAGTCGTAGCGGGGACGAGACCCAGTACTTC. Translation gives CASSRSGDETQYF.

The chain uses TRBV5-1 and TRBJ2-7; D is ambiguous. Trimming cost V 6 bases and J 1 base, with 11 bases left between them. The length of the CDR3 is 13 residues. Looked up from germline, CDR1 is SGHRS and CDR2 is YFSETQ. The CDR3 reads CASKEMISYEQYF. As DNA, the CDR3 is TGCGCCAGCAAGGAAATGATTTCCTACGAGCAGTACTTC.

As DNA, the CDR3 is TGTGCCAGCTCATCCCGGGACAGGGGGTCAGATACGCAGTATTTT. It encodes CASSSRDRGSDTQYF. The chain carries TRBV18 and TRBJ2-3; 11 nucleotides line up with TRBD1. V was pared by 5 bases and J by 4 bases, with 5 bases of the junction left unmatched. CDR1 KGHSH and CDR2 LQKENI come from the germline V gene. The CDR3 runs 15 residues.